Each of the 10 T cell receptor beta chains below was sequenced from the same sample in a study of cytomegalovirus exposure and HLA in healthy donors. Primers: 60 Vbeta forward and 13 Jbeta reverse. Measured with immunoSEQ multiplex PCR; TCRdb has only the in-frame clones, and not every one. The sample shows around 190,000 clones, over 65% of them seen only once. The sample consisted of PBMCs. All receptors come from a woman aged 25 to 39 in good health and CMV-seronegative.

The J gene is TRBJ2-3, the V gene TRBV4-1, with TRBD1 matching 7 bases. V lost 3 bases, J lost 2 bases, and 5 bases stayed unmatched. The CDR3 length is 15 residues. Germline-derived CDR1 and CDR2 are MGHRA and YSYEKL. CDR3 nucleotide sequence: TGCGCCAGCAGCCATCGGGGACAGCTCACAGATACGCAGTATTTT. Its protein product is CASSHRGQLTDTQYF.

The rearrangement joins TRBV5-1 to TRBJ2-1; 8 positions match TRBD2. Losses at the gene ends were 4 bases for V and 11 bases for J; bases not matched to a gene: 14. This CDR3 comprises 15 residues. Germline values: CDR1 SGHRS, CDR2 YFSETQ. The CDR3 is CASSLFLLAEGQQFF. The CDR3 DNA is TGCGCCAGCAGCCTTTTTCTACTAGCGGAGGGTCAGCAGTTCTTC.

V is TRBV19 and J is TRBJ1-2; a possible D gene is TRBD1 (5 bases). Trimming took 3 bases from V and 4 from J, leaving 9 bases between them. The CDR3 loop spans 13 amino acids. The germline CDR1 and CDR2 sequences are LNHDA and SQIVND (reference sequence). CDR3: CASSIGQGYGYTF. The CDR3 bases are TGTGCCAGTAGTATCGGGCAGGGCTATGGCTACACCTTC.

This clone was observed a handful of times. The chain uses TRBV10-3 and TRBJ2-3, with no clear D. The CDR3 spans 16 residues. Trimming took off 4 bases at V and 0 bases at J, with 14 bases between the two ends. CDR1 and CDR2 (germline): ENHRY, SYGVKD. CDR3 protein: CAISVSRTASTDTQYF. The CDR3, as DNA: TGTGCCATCAGTGTAAGCAGAACAGCTAGCACAGATACGCAGTATTTT.

The rearrangement links TRBV9 to TRBJ2-5; 11 bases agree with TRBD2. CDR3 size: 18 residues. CDR1 and CDR2 from the germline V gene are SGDLS and YYNGEE. V trimming: 1 base; J trimming: 5 bases; junction bases outside the gene matches: 13. CDR3 sequence reads: CASSVRGLAGGTLETQYF. The CDR3 DNA is TGTGCCAGCAGCGTACGGGGGCTAGCGGGGGGTACATTGGAGACCCAGTACTTC.

A single count supports this clone. This rearrangement joins TRBV11-2 to TRBJ2-2; tentative D call: TRBD1 (5 bases). The V gene's germline CDR1 is SGHAT and CDR2 FQNNGV. The V and J ends lost 1 base and 3 bases respectively, with 12 bases between them. This CDR3 has 16 amino acids. The CDR3 is CASSLARGWDTGELFF. The CDR3 nucleotides are TGTGCCAGCAGCTTAGCAAGGGGATGGGACACCGGGGAGCTGTTTTTT.

The rearrangement links TRBV2 to TRBJ1-5; the D gene is possibly TRBD1 (6 bases). The CDR3 is 15 residues long. The V end lost 4 bases, the J end lost 2 bases, and 12 bases lay between the germline ends. Germline-derived CDR1 and CDR2 are SNHLY and FYNNEI. DNA of the CDR3: TGTGCCAGCAGTGGAAACTACAGGGGCAATCAGCCCCAGCATTTT. Translating gives CASSGNYRGNQPQHF.

The chain has TRBV9 and TRBJ2-7; 7 bases are shared with TRBD1. CDR1 SGDLS and CDR2 YYNGEE come from the germline V gene. V gave up 3 bases and J gave up 3 bases; unmatched junction bases: 9. The CDR3 extends over 15 amino acids. CDR3: CASSAGTEVIYEQYF. CDR3 coding DNA: TGTGCCAGCAGCGCCGGGACAGAAGTAATCTACGAGCAGTACTTC.

This clone appeared a single time. The rearrangement joins TRBV5-6 to TRBJ1-5; 7 bases agree with TRBD1. Trimming cost V 4 bases and J 5 bases; bases outside gene matches: 9. Germline CDR1 reads SGHDT; CDR2 reads YYEEEE. The CDR3 extends over 15 amino acids. CDR3 loop: CASSRSYRGDQPQHF. The CDR3 bases are TGTGCCAGCAGCCGTTCCTACAGGGGCGATCAGCCCCAGCATTTT. The full variable domain, with the rest looked up from reference TRBV5-6 and TRBJ1-5, is DAGVTQSPTHLIKTRGQQVTLRCSPKSGHDTVSWYQQALGQGPQFIFQYYEEEERQRGNFPDRFSGHQFPNYSSELNVNALLLGDSALYLCASSRSYRGDQPQHFGDGTRLSIL.

The chain links TRBV15 to TRBJ2-7, with D unclear. There are 15 residues in the CDR3. Looked up from germline, CDR1 is LNHNV and CDR2 is YYDKDF (reference sequence). The V and J ends lost 3 bases and 0 bases respectively, with 12 bases between them. CDR3 loop: CATSSHLVLSYEQYF. CDR3 DNA: TGTGCCACCAGCAGCCATCTAGTTCTCTCCTACGAGCAGTACTTC.